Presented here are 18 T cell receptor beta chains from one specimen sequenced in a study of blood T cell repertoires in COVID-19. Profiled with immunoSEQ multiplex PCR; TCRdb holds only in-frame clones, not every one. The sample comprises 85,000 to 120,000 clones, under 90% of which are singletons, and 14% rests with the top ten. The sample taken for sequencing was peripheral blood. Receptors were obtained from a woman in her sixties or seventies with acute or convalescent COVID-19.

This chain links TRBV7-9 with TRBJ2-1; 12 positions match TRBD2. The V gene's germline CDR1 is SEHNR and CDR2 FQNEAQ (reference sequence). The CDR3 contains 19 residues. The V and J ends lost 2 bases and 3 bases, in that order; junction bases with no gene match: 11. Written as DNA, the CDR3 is TGTGCCAGCAGCTTATTTCTAGCGGGAGGGACTTCAATCTACAATGAGCAGTTCTTC. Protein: CASSLFLAGGTSIYNEQFF.

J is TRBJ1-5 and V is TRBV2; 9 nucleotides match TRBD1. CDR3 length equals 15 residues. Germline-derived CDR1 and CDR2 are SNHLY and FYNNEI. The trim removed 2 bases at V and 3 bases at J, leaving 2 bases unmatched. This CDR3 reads CASSETGGYNQPQHF. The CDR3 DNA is TGTGCCAGCAGTGAAACAGGGGGCTACAATCAGCCCCAGCATTTT.

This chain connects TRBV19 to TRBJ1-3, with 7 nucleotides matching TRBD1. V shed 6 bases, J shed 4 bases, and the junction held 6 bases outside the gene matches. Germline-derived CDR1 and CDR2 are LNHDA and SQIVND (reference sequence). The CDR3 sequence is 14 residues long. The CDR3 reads CASSSGQKGNTIYF. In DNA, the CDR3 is TGTGCCAGTAGCTCGGGACAGAAGGGAAACACCATATATTTT.

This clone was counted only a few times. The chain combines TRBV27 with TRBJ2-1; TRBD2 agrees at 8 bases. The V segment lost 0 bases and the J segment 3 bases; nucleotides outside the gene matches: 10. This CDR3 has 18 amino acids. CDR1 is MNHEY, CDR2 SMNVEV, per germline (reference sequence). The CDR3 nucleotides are TGTGCCAGCAGTTTATCAGCGGGGGCCTCGCCAGGCTACAATGAGCAGTTCTTC. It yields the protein CASSLSAGASPGYNEQFF.

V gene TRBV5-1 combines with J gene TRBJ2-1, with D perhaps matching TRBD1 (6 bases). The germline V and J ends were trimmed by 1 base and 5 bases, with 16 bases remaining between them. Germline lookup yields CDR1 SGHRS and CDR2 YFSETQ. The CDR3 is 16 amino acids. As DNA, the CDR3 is TGCGCCAGCAGCTTGCCCACGGGACAAGAGAACAATGAGCAGTTCTTC. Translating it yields CASSLPTGQENNEQFF.

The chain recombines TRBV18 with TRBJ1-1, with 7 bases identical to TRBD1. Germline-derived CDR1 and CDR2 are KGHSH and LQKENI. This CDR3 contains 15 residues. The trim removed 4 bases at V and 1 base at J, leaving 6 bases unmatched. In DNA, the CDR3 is TGTGCCAGCTCACGAGGACAGGAGGGGAACACTGAAGCTTTCTTT. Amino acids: CASSRGQEGNTEAFF.

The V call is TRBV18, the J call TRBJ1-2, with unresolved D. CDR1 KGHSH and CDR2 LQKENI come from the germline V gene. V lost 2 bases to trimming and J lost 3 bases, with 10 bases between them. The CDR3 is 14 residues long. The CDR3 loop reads CASSPTRSDYGYTF. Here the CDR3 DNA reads TGTGCCAGCTCACCAACCCGATCAGACTATGGCTACACCTTC.

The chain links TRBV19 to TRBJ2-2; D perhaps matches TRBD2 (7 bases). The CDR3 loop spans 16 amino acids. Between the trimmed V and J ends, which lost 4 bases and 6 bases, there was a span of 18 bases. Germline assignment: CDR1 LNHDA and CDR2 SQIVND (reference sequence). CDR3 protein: CASSREGHPLAGELFF. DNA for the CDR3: TGTGCCAGTAGTAGGGAGGGACACCCGTTGGCCGGGGAGCTGTTTTTT.

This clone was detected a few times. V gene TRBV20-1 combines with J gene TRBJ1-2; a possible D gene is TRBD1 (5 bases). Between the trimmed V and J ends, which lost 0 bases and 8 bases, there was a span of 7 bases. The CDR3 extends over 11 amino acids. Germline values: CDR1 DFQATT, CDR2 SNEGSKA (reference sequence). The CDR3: CSARDRGGYTF. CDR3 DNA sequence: TGCAGTGCTAGAGATCGGGGGGGCTACACCTTC.

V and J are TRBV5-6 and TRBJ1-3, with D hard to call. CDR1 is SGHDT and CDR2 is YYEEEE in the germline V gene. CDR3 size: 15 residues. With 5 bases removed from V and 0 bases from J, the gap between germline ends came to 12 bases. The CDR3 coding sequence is TGTGCCAGCAGTCGTGACACTCCCTCTGGAAACACCATATATTTT. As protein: CASSRDTPSGNTIYF.

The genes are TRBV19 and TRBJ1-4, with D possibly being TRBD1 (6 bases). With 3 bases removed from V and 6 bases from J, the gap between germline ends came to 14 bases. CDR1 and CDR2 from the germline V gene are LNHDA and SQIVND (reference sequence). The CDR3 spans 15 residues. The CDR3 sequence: CASSIAGARDEKLFF. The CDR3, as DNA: TGTGCCAGTAGTATTGCAGGGGCGCGAGATGAAAAACTGTTTTTT.

CDR3 loop: CASRITTGTQETQYF. DNA of the CDR3: TGTGCCAGCAGAATAACGACAGGGACCCAAGAGACCCAGTACTTC. V is TRBV6-5 and J is TRBJ2-5; 7 bases are a match to TRBD1. Germline CDR1 is MNHEY and CDR2 is SVGAGI. The V and J ends lost 6 bases and 1 base, in that order; junction bases with no gene match: 8. The CDR3 has 15 residues.

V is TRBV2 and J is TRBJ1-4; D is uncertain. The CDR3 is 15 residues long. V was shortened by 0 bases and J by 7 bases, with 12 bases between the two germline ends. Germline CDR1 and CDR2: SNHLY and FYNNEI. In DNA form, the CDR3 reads TGTGCCAGCAGTGAAGCTAGAGGCCTGCGTGAAAAACTGTTTTTT. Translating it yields CASSEARGLREKLFF.

The CDR3 region is CASSPSLGTANYGYTF. The DNA for the CDR3 is TGTGCCAGTAGTCCGTCCCTAGGGACAGCTAACTATGGCTACACCTTC. The V call is TRBV19, the J call TRBJ1-2; the match to TRBD1 covers 7 bases. V shed 5 bases and J 0 bases; nucleotides not matched to a gene: 9. CDR3 length: 16 residues. Germline V gene lookup returns CDR1 LNHDA and CDR2 SQIVND (reference sequence).

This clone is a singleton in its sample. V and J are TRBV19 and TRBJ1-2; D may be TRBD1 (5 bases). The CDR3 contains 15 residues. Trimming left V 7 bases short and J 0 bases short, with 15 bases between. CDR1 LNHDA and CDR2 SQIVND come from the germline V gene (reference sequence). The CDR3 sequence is CASTEETASNYGYTF. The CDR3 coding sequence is TGTGCCAGTACCGAAGAGACAGCGTCTAACTATGGCTACACCTTC. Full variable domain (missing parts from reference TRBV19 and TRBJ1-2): DGGITQSPKYLFRKEGQNVTLSCEQNLNHDAMYWYRQDPGQGLRLIYYSQIVNDFQKGDIAEGYSVSREKKESFPLTVTSAQKNPTAFYLCASTEETASNYGYTFGSGTRLTVV.

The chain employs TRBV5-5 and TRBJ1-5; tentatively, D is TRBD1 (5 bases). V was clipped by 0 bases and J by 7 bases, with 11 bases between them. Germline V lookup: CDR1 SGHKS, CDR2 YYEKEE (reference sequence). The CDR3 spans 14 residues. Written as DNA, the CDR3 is TGTGCCAGCAGCTTGGGGGGGAGGGCACAGCCCCAGCATTTT. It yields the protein CASSLGGRAQPQHF. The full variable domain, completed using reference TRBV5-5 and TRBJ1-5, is DAGVTQSPTHLIKTRGQQVTLRCSPISGHKSVSWYQQVLGQGPQFIFQYYEKEERGRGNFPDRFSARQFPNYSSELNVNALLLGDSALYLCASSLGGRAQPQHFGDGTRLSIL.

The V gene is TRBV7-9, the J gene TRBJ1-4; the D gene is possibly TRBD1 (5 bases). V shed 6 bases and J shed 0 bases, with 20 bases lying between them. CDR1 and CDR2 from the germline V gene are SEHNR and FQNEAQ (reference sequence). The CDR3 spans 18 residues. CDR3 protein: CASRNNRPGISTNEKLFF. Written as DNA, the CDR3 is TGTGCCAGCAGAAACAACCGTCCAGGGATTTCAACTAATGAAAAACTGTTTTTT.

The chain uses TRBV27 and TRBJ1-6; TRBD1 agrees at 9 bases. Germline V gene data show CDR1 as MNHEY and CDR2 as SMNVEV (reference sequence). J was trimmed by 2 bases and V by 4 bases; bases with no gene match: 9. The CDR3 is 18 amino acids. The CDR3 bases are TGTGCCAGCAGTTCCCTAGGGAGGACAGGGGCCTATAATTCACCCCTCCACTTT. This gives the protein CASSSLGRTGAYNSPLHF.